This T cell receptor (beta chain) was documented in a study of blood T cell repertoires in COVID-19. Study at large: PBMCs, B-cell-depleted T cells, or T cells provided the cDNA or gDNA that made up the material.

Sequencing was performed with immunoSEQ multiplex PCR; in TCRdb, only in-frame clones are kept and a portion is missing. The data contain a few hundred thousand clones, 70% to 90% of them singletons. Germline assignment: CDR1 SGHTA and CDR2 FQGTGA. V was cut by 5 bases and J by 10 bases, with 16 bases left in between. CDR3 length: 13 residues. The clonotype comes from a woman in her thirties who had recovered from COVID-19. The chain links TRBV7-3 to TRBJ2-3; D gene uncertain. Sequenced sample: PBMCs or T cells enriched from blood (not recorded which). CDR3 protein: CASSILVEAPQYF. The CDR3 bases are TGTGCCAGCAGCATACTCGTAGAGGCCCCGCAGTATTTT.